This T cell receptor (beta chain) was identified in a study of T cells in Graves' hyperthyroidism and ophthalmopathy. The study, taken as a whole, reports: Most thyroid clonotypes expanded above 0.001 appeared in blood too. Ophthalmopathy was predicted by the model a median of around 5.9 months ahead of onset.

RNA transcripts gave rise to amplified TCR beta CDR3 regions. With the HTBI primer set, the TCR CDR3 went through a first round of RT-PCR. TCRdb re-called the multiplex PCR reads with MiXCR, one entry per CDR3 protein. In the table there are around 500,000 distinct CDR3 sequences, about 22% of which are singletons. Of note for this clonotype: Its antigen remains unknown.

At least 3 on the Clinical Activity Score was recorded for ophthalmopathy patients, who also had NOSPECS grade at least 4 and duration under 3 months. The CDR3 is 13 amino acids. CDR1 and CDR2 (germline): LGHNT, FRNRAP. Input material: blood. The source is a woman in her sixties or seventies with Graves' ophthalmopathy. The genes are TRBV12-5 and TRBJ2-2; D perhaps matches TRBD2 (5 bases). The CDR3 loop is CGSKAARAGELFF. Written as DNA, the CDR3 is TGTGGTTCTAAAGCGGCGAGGGCCGGGGAGCTGTTTTTT.